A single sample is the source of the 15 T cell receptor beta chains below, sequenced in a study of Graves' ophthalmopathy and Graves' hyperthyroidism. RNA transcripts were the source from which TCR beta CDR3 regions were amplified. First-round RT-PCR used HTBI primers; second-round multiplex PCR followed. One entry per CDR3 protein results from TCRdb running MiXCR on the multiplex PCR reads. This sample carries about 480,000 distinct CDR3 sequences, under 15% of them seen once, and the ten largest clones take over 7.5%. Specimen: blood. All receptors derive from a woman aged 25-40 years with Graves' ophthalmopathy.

Here the CDR3 reads CASSYREMNTEAFF. CDR3 sequence (DNA): TGTGCCAGCAGTTATAGAGAAATGAACACTGAAGCTTTCTTT. This chain connects TRBV6-5 to TRBJ1-1, with D uncertain. The V and J ends lost 3 bases and 0 bases respectively, with 8 bases between them. The length of the CDR3 is 14 residues. CDR1 MNHEY and CDR2 SVGAGI come from the germline V gene.

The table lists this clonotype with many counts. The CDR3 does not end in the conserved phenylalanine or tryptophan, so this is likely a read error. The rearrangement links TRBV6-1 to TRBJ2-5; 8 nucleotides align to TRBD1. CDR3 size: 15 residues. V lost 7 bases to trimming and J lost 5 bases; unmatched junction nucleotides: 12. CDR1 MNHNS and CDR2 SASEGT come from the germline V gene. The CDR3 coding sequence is TGTGCCAGCACCCTCAACAGGGGGGCCTGGGAGACCCAGTACTGC. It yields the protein CASTLNRGAWETQYC.

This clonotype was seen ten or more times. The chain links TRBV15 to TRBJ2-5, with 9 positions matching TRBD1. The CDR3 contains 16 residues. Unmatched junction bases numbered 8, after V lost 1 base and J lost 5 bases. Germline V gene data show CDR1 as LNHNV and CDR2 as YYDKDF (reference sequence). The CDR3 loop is CATSRARDRVGETQYF. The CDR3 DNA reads TGTGCCACCAGCAGAGCTAGGGACAGGGTAGGGGAGACCCAGTACTTC.

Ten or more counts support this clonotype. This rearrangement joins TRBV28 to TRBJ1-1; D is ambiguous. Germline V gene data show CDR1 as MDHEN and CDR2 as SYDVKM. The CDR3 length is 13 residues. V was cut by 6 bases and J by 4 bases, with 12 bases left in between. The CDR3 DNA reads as TGTGCCAGCAGCGAAAGGGTGCGCACTGAAGCTTTCTTT. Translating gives CASSERVRTEAFF.

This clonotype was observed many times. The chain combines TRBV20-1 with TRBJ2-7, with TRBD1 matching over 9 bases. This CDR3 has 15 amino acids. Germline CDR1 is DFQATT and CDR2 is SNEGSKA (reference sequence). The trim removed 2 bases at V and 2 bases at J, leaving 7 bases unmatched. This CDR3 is CSARPPDRGAYEQYF. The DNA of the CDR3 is TGCAGTGCTAGACCTCCTGACAGGGGGGCCTACGAGCAGTACTTC.

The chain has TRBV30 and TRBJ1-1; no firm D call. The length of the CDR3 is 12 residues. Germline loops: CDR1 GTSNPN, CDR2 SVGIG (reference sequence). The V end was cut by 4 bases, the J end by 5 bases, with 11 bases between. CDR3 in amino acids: CAWNPGKTEAFF. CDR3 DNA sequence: TGTGCCTGGAACCCGGGGAAGACTGAAGCTTTCTTT.

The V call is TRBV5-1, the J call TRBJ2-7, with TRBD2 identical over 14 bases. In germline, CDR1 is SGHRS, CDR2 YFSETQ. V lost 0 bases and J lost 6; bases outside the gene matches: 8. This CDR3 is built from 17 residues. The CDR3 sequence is CASSLETGLAGVLEQYF. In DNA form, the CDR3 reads TGCGCCAGCAGCTTGGAGACGGGACTAGCGGGAGTTCTCGAGCAGTACTTC.

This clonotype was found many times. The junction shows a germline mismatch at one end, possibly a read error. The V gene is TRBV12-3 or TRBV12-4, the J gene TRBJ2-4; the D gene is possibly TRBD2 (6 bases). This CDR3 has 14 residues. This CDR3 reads CASSFSGAKNIKYF. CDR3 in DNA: TGTGCCAGCAGTTTTAGCGGAGCCAAAAACATTAAGTACTTC.

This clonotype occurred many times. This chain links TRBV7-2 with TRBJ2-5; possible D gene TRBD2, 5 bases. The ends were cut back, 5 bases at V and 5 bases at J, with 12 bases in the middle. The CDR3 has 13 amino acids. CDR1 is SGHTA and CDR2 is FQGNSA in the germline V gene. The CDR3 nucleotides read TGTGCCAGCAGCAGCGGAGTGGGGGAGACCCAGTACTTC. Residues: CASSSGVGETQYF.

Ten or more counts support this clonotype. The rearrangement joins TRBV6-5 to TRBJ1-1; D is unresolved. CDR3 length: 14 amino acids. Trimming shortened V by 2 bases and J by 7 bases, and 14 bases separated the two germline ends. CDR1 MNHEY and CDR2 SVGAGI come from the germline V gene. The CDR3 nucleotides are TGTGCCAGCAGTTACGGCGTGGCAGGATTTGAAGCTTTCTTT. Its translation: CASSYGVAGFEAFF.

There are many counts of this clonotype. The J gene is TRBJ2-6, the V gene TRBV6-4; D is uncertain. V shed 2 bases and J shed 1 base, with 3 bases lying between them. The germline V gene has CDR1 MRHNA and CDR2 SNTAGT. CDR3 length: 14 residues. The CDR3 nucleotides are TGTGCCAGCAGTGACGCTTCTGGGGCCAACGTCCTGACTTTC. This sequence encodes CASSDASGANVLTF.

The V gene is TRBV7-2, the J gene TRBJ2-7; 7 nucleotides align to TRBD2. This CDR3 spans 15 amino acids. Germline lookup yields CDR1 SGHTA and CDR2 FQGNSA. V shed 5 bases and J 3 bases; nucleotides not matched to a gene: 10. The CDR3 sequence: CASSVATSHYYEQYF. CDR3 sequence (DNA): TGTGCCAGCAGCGTCGCGACTAGCCATTACTACGAGCAGTACTTC.

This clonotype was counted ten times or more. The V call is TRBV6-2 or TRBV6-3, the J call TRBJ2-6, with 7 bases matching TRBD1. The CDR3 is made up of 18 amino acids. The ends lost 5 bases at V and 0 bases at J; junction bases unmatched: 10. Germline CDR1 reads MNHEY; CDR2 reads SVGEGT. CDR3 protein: CASSPRNRGRSGANVLTF. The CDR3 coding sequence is TGTGCCAGCAGTCCTAGGAACAGGGGCCGCTCTGGGGCCAACGTCCTGACTTTC.

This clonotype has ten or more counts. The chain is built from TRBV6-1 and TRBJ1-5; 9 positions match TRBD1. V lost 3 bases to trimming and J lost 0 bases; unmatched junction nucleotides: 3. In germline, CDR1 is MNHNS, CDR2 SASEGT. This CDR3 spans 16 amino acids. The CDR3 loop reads CASSEGQGPSNQPQHF. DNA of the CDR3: TGTGCCAGCAGTGAGGGACAGGGACCTAGCAATCAGCCCCAGCATTTT.

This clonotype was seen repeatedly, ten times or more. CDR3 DNA sequence: TGTGCCAGCAGATCCGGGGGACGGGACATTCAGTACTTC. It specifies CASRSGGRDIQYF. The chain is built from TRBV6-1 and TRBJ2-4, with TRBD2 as a possible D gene (6 bases). The germline gives CDR1 MNHNS, CDR2 SASEGT. The CDR3 extends over 13 amino acids. The V and J ends lost 6 bases and 8 bases respectively, with 14 bases between them.